Listed here is a single T cell receptor (beta chain). Antigen unknown. PCR primers comprised 60 Vbeta and 13 Jbeta primers. Assay: immunoSEQ multiplex PCR; the TCRdb copy retains only in-frame clones and omits some. This sample yields under 110,000 clones, of which roughly 82% are seen a single time; under 7.5% belongs to the top ten. These data belong to a study of cytomegalovirus exposure and HLA in healthy donors. Study as a whole: The study placed around 80% of its approximately 430 genotyped donors in the Caucasian-associated ancestry cluster. Study-wide points: Being productive about 87% or about 30% of the time was typical of most TCR beta V segments in an earlier analysis. Reports state that TCR beta sequences accurately predicted most subjects' HLA-A and HLA-B alleles.

Trimming left V 0 bases short and J 4 bases short, with 9 bases between. The CDR3 totals 14 residues. Germline lookup yields CDR1 LGHNA and CDR2 YNFKEQ. Material for sequencing was PBMCs. The source is a woman aged 45-65 years in good health and CMV-seropositive. The rearrangement uses TRBV4-2 and TRBJ2-5, with no clear D. The CDR3 region is CASSQEGGTETQYF. The CDR3 nucleotides read TGTGCCAGCAGCCAAGAAGGCGGAACAGAGACCCAGTACTTC.